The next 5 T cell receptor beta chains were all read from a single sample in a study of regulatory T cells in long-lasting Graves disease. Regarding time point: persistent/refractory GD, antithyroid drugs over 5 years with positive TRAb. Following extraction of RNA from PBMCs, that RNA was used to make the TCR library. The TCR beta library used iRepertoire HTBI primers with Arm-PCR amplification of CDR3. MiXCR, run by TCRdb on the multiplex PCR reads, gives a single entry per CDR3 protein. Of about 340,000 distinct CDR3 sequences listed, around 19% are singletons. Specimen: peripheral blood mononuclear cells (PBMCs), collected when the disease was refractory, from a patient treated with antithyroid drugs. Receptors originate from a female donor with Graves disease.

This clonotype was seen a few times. CDR3 nucleotide sequence: TGTGCCAGTCAGAGGGGGCCCCTCACTGAAGCTTTCTTT. Its translation: CASQRGPLTEAFF. The chain employs TRBV19 and TRBJ1-1; 7 bases map to TRBD1. V shed 8 bases and J 4 bases; nucleotides not matched to a gene: 7. The CDR3 spans 13 residues. Per germline, CDR1 LNHDA and CDR2 SQIVND (reference sequence).

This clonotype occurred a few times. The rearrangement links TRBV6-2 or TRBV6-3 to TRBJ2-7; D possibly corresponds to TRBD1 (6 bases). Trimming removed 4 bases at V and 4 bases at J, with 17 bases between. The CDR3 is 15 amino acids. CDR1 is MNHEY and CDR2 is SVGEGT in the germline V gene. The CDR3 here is CASSSQTTGPYEQYF. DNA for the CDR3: TGTGCCAGCAGTTCTCAAACGACAGGACCATACGAGCAGTACTTC.

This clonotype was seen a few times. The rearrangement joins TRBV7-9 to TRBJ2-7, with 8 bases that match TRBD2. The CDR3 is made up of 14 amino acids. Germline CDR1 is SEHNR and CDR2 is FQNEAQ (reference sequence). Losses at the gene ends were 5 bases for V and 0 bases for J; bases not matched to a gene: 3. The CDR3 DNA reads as TGTGCCAGCAGCCAGAGCGGGAGCTCCTACGAGCAGTACTTC. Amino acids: CASSQSGSSYEQYF.

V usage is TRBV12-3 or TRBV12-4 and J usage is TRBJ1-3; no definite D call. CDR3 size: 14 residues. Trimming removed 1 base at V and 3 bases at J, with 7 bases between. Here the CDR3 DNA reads TGTGCCAGCAGTTTAGGGCAACGTGGAAACACCATATATTTT. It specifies CASSLGQRGNTIYF.

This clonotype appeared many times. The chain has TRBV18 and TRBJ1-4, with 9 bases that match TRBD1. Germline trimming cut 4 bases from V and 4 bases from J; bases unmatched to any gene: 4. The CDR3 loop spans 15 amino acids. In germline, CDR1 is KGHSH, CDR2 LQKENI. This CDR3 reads CASSRGTGFNEKLFF. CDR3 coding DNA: TGTGCCAGCTCACGCGGGACAGGGTTTAATGAAAAACTGTTTTTT.